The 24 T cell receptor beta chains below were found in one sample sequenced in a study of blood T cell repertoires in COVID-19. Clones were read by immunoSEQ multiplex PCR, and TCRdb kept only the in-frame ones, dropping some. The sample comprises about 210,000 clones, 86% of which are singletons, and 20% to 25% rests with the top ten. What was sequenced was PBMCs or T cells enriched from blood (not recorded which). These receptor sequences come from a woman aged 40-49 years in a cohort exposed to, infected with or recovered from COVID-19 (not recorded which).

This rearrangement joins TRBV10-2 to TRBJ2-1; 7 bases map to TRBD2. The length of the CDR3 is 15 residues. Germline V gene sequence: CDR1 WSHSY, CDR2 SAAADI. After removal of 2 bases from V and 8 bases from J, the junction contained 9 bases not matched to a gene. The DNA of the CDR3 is TGCGCCAGCAGTGAGAGGCCCCGGGGGGTCCATGAGCAGTTCTTC. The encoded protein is CASSERPRGVHEQFF.

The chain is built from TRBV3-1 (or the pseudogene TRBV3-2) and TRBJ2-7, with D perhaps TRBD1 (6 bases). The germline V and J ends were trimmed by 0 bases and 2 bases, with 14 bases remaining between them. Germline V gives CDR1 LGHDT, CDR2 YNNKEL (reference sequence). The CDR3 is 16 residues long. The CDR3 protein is CASSQELGATTYEQYF. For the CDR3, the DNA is TGTGCCAGCAGCCAAGAACTGGGGGCCACTACCTACGAGCAGTACTTC.

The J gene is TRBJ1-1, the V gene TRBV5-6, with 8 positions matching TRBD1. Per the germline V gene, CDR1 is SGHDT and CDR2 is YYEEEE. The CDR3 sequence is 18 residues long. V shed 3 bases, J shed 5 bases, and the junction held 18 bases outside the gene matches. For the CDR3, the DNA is TGTGCCAGCAGCTCGTACCCCTACCTCAGGGGGCTCGGGACTGAAGCTTTCTTT. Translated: CASSSYPYLRGLGTEAFF.

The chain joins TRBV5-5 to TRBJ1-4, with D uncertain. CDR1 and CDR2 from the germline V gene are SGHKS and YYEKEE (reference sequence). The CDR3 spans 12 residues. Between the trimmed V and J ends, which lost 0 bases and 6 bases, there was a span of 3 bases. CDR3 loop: CASSLADEKLFF. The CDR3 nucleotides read TGTGCCAGCAGCTTGGCAGATGAAAAACTGTTTTTT.

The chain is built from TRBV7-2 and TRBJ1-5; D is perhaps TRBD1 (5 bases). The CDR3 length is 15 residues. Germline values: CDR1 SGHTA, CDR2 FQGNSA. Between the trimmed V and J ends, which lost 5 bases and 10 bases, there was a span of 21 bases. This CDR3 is CASSLEAGGQTPQHF. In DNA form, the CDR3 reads TGTGCCAGCAGCCTAGAAGCCGGGGGTCAAACCCCCCAGCATTTT.

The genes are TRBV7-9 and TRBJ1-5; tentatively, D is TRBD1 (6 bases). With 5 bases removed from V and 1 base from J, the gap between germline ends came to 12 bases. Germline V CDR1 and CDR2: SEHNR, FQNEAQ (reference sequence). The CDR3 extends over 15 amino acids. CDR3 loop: CASSPTGTSNQPQHF. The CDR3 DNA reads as TGTGCCAGCAGCCCCACAGGGACGAGCAATCAGCCCCAGCATTTT. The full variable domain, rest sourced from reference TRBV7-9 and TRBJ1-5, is DTGVSQNPRHKITKRGQNVTFRCDPISEHNRLYWYRQTLGQGPEFLTYFQNEAQLEKSRLLSDRFSAERPKGSFSTLEIQRTEQGDSAMYLCASSPTGTSNQPQHFGDGTRLSIL.

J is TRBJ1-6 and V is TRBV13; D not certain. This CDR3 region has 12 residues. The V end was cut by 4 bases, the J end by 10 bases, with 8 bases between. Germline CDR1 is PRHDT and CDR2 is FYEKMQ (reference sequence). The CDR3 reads CASSSPLSPLHF. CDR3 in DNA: TGTGCCAGCAGCTCCCCTCTCTCACCCCTCCACTTT.

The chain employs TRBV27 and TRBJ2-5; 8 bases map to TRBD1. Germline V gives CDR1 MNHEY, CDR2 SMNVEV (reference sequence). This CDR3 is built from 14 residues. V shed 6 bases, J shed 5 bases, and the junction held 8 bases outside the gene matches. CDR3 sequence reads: CASSPGQAGETQYF. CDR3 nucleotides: TGTGCCAGCAGCCCGGGACAGGCCGGGGAGACCCAGTACTTC.

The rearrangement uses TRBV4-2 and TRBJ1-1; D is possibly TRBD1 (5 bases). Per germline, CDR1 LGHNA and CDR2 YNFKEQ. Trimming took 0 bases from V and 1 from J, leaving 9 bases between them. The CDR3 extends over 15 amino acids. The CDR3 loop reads CASSQDAGTNTEAFF. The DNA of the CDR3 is TGTGCCAGCAGCCAAGATGCGGGGACGAACACTGAAGCTTTCTTT.

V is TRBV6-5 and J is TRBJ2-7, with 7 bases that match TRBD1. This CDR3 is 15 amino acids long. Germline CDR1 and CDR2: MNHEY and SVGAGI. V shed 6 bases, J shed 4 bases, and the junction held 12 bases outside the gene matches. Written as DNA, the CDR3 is TGTGCCAGCAGCCCAGACAGGGATATGATATACGAGCAGTACTTC. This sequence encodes CASSPDRDMIYEQYF.

This CDR3 is CASSLDGQVGEQYF. CDR3 in DNA: TGTGCCAGCAGCTTAGATGGACAGGTCGGCGAGCAGTACTTC. The chain employs TRBV7-9 and TRBJ2-7, with 7 bases matching TRBD1. The CDR3 is made up of 14 amino acids. The germline V gene encodes CDR1 SEHNR and CDR2 FQNEAQ (reference sequence). With 1 base clipped from V and 6 bases from J, the junction kept 6 bases outside the gene matches. The variable domain in full, with the rest retrieved from reference TRBV7-9 and TRBJ2-7, is DTGVSQNPRHKITKRGQNVTFRCDPISEHNRLYWYRQTLGQGPEFLTYFQNEAQLEKSRLLSDRFSAERPKGSFSTLEIQRTEQGDSAMYLCASSLDGQVGEQYFGPGTRLTVT.

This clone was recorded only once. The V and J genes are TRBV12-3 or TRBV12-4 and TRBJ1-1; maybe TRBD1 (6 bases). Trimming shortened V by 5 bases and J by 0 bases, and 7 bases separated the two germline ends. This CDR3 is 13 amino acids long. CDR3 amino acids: CASSGQMNTEAFF. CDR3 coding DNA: TGTGCCAGCAGTGGACAGATGAACACTGAAGCTTTCTTT.

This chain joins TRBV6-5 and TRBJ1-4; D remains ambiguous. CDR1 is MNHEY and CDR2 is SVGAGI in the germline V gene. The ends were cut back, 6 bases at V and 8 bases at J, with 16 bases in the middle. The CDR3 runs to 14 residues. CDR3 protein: CASSYAGMGEKLFF. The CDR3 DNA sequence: TGTGCCAGCAGCTACGCCGGGATGGGGGAAAAACTGTTTTTT.

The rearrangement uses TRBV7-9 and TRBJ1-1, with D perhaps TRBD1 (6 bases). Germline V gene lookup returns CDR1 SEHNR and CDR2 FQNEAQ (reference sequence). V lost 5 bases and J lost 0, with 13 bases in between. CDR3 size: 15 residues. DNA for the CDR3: TGTGCCAGCAGCAGGGGGTCTACTATGAACACTGAAGCTTTCTTT. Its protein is CASSRGSTMNTEAFF.

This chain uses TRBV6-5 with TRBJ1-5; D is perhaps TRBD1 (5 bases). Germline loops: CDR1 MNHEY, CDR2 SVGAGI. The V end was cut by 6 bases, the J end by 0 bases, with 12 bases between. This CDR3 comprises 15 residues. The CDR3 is CASSYGADSNQPQHF. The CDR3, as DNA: TGTGCCAGCAGCTACGGGGCAGATAGCAATCAGCCCCAGCATTTT.

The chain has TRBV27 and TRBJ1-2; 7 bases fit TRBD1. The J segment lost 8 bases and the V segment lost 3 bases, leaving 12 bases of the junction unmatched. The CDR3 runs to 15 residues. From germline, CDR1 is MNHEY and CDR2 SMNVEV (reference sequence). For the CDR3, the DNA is TGTGCCAGCAGTTTTAGAGGGGGCGATATGGGGGGCTACACCTTC. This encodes CASSFRGGDMGGYTF.

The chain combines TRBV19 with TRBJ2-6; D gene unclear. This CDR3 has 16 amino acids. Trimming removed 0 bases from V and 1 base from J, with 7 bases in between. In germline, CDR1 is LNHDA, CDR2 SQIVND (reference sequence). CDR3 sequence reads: CASSIDRGSGANVLTF. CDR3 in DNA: TGTGCCAGTAGTATAGATCGAGGTTCTGGGGCCAACGTCCTGACTTTC.

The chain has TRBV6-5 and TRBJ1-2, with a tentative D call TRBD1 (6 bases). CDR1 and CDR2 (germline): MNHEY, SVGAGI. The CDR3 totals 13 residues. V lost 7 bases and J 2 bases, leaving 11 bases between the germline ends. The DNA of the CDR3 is TGTGCCAGCAAGACCGGACAGAACTATGGCTACACCTTC. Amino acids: CASKTGQNYGYTF.

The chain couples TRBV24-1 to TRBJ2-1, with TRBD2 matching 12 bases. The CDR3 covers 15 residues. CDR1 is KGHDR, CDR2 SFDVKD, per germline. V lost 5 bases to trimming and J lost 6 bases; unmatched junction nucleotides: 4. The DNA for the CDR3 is TGTGCCACCAGTGGTCTAGCGGGAGGGGGCAATGAGCAGTTCTTC. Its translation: CATSGLAGGGNEQFF.

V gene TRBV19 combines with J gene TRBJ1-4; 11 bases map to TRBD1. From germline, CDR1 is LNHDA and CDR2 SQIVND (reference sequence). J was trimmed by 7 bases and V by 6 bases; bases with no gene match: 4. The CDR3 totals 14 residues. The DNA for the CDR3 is TGTGCCAGTAGGGACAGGGGGCGCGGTGAAAAACTGTTTTTT. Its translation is CASRDRGRGEKLFF.

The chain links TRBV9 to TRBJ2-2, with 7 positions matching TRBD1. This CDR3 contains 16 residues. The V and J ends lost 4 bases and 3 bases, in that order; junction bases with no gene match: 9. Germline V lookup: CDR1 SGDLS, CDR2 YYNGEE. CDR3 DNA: TGTGCCAGCAGCTCCGACAGGGTTTCCGACACCGGGGAGCTGTTTTTT. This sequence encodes CASSSDRVSDTGELFF.

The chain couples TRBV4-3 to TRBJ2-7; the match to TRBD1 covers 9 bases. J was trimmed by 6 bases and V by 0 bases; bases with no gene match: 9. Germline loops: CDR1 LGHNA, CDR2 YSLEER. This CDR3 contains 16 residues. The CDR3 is CASSQDLGTGYSEQYF. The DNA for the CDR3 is TGCGCCAGCAGCCAAGATTTGGGGACAGGGTATAGCGAGCAGTACTTC.

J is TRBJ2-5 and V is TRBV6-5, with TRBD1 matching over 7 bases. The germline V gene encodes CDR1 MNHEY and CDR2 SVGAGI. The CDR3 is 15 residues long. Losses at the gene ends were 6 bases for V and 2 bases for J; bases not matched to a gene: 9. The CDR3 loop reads CASSAGTARQETQYF. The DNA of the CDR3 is TGTGCCAGCAGCGCCGGGACAGCCAGACAAGAGACCCAGTACTTC.

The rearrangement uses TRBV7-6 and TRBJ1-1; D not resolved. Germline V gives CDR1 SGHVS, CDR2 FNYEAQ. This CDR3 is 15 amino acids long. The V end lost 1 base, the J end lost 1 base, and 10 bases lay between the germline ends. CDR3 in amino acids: CASSLGRGPNTEAFF. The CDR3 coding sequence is TGTGCCAGCAGCTTAGGGCGGGGTCCGAACACTGAAGCTTTCTTT.